The 18 T cell receptor beta chains below were found in one sample sequenced in a study of cytomegalovirus exposure and HLA in healthy donors. 60 Vbeta and 13 Jbeta primers were used in PCR. TCRdb keeps only in-frame clones here, not all; method: immunoSEQ multiplex PCR. Altogether under 150,000 clones are present, roughly 80% being singletons, with the ten largest covering around 1.2%. The sequenced sample was PBMCs. Source of these receptors: a man over 45 in good health and CMV-seronegative.

This chain joins TRBV30 and TRBJ1-1, with a weak D call TRBD1 (5 bases). Germline loops: CDR1 GTSNPN, CDR2 SVGIG (reference sequence). V gave up 4 bases and J gave up 0 bases, with 18 bases separating them. This CDR3 has 16 residues. The CDR3 is CAWTLIRGSLNTEAFF. CDR3 nucleotide sequence: TGTGCCTGGACCCTGATAAGGGGCTCATTGAACACTGAAGCTTTCTTT.

The DNA for the CDR3 is TGCGCCAGCAGCTTGAGGACAGATACGCAGTATTTT. This gives the protein CASSLRTDTQYF. The V gene is TRBV4-1, the J gene TRBJ2-3; D gene ambiguous. The CDR3 extends over 12 amino acids. Germline lookup yields CDR1 MGHRA and CDR2 YSYEKL. The ends were cut back, 5 bases at V and 3 bases at J, with 6 bases in the middle.

This clone occurred once. This chain uses TRBV5-1 with TRBJ1-1, with D tentatively TRBD1 (6 bases). Per the germline V gene, CDR1 is SGHRS and CDR2 is YFSETQ. The CDR3 is made up of 14 amino acids. V was cut by 0 bases and J by 5 bases, with 11 bases left in between. The CDR3 bases are TGCGCCAGCAGCTTGGGAGGGGGACGTACTGAAGCTTTCTTT. This sequence encodes CASSLGGGRTEAFF.

This clone has a handful of counts. The chain carries TRBV5-4 and TRBJ1-1; D is unresolved. The V gene lost 3 bases and the J gene lost 5 bases, with 8 bases spanning the gap. CDR3 size: 12 residues. Germline CDR1 reads SGHNT; CDR2 reads YYREEE (reference sequence). The CDR3 nucleotides read TGTGCCAGCAGCTCGGGAGGAACTGAAGCTTTCTTT. Amino acid sequence: CASSSGGTEAFF.

V gene TRBV7-2 combines with J gene TRBJ1-1, with 7 nucleotides matching TRBD1. The J segment lost 8 bases and the V segment lost 3 bases, leaving 3 bases of the junction unmatched. Germline V lookup: CDR1 SGHTA, CDR2 FQGNSA. The CDR3 is 12 residues long. The CDR3 coding sequence is TGTGCCAGCAGCTTTAGGGGGCTAGAAGCTTTCTTT. Residues: CASSFRGLEAFF.

To note about this clone: The sample holds other DNA sequences that translate to the same CDR3. The chain couples TRBV6-5 to TRBJ2-1, with TRBD2 matching over 7 bases. The CDR3 consists of 15 residues. CDR1 is MNHEY and CDR2 is SVGAGI in the germline V gene. J gave up 5 bases and V 6 bases, and 10 bases lay outside the gene matches. In DNA, the CDR3 is TGTGCCAGCAGCATAGGACTAGTAGGAAACAATGAGCAGTTCTTC. This encodes CASSIGLVGNNEQFF.

The rearrangement uses TRBV29-1 and TRBJ2-5; 9 bases match TRBD1. The V and J ends lost 0 bases and 4 bases, in that order; junction bases with no gene match: 3. Germline CDR1 and CDR2: SQVTM and ANQGSEA. The CDR3 loop spans 14 amino acids. The CDR3 region is CSVEDGTGRETQYF. The CDR3, as DNA: TGCAGCGTTGAAGATGGGACAGGGAGAGAGACCCAGTACTTC.

This clone was counted a single time. V gene TRBV5-8 combines with J gene TRBJ2-3; 8 nucleotides line up with TRBD1. Germline trimming cut 4 bases from V and 5 bases from J; bases unmatched to any gene: 6. This CDR3 contains 14 residues. The germline V gene has CDR1 SGHTS and CDR2 YDEGEE. The CDR3 region has the DNA TGTGCCAGCAGCCCGCGACAGGGGCTAGATACGCAGTATTTT. Translating it yields CASSPRQGLDTQYF.

With regard to this clone: The same CDR3 can be traced to other DNA sequences in this sample. The gene calls are TRBV2 and TRBJ2-3; 11 nucleotides match TRBD2. Germline V gene sequence: CDR1 SNHLY, CDR2 FYNNEI. Trimming cost V 4 bases and J 3 bases; bases outside gene matches: 3. The CDR3 spans 15 residues. In nucleotides, the CDR3 is TGTGCCAGCAGTGGTACTAGCGGGAGTACAGATACGCAGTATTTT. Protein product: CASSGTSGSTDTQYF.

This rearrangement joins TRBV28 to TRBJ2-3, with TRBD2 matching over 8 bases. Trimming cost V 3 bases and J 15 bases; bases outside gene matches: 2. Per the germline V gene, CDR1 is MDHEN and CDR2 is SYDVKM. This CDR3 comprises 10 residues. CDR3 in DNA: TGTGCCAGCAGTTTCGGGAGGGCCTATTTT. Translation: CASSFGRAYF.

This chain links TRBV10-3 with TRBJ1-2; D is unclear. Trimming shortened V by 3 bases and J by 5 bases, and 10 bases separated the two germline ends. The CDR3 consists of 13 residues. Per germline, CDR1 ENHRY and CDR2 SYGVKD. The CDR3 reads CAISEGRYYGYTF. The CDR3 DNA follows: TGTGCCATCAGTGAAGGCAGGTATTATGGCTACACCTTC.

The J gene is TRBJ2-5, the V gene TRBV15; weak D call: TRBD2 (5 bases). Germline V CDR1 and CDR2: LNHNV, YYDKDF (reference sequence). The CDR3 totals 15 residues. Trimming removed 0 bases at V and 2 bases at J, with 10 bases between. In DNA form, the CDR3 reads TGTGCCACCAGCAGAGATTTTGGAGGACAAGAGACCCAGTACTTC. This gives the protein CATSRDFGGQETQYF.

The V and J genes are TRBV10-3 and TRBJ2-3; maybe TRBD1 (5 bases). The CDR3 loop spans 13 amino acids. CDR1 and CDR2 (germline): ENHRY, SYGVKD. Trimming stripped 3 bases from V and 2 bases from J, with 6 bases between. The CDR3 bases are TGTGCCATCAGTGAAGGGGCCACAGATACGCAGTATTTT. It is translated as CAISEGATDTQYF.

J is TRBJ2-7 and V is TRBV7-6; TRBD1 agrees at 8 bases. CDR1 is SGHVS and CDR2 is FNYEAQ in the germline V gene. The J segment lost 8 bases and the V segment lost 4 bases, leaving 7 bases of the junction unmatched. CDR3 length: 13 residues. The CDR3 protein is CASSSGQGQKQYF. The CDR3 DNA follows: TGTGCCAGCAGCTCCGGACAGGGACAGAAGCAGTACTTC.

The gene calls are TRBV19 and TRBJ1-5; no clear D gene. Deletions cut 0 bases from V and 9 bases from J, with 21 bases between. The CDR3 contains 17 residues. The V gene's germline CDR1 is LNHDA and CDR2 SQIVND (reference sequence). For the CDR3, the DNA is TGTGCCAGTAGTATAGAGAGCGGTTTGGCAGACTTGTGGCCCCAGCATTTT. Translation gives CASSIESGLADLWPQHF.

This clone was counted a few times. The chain uses TRBV6-5 and TRBJ1-2; D is ambiguous. V shed 7 bases and J shed 8 bases, with 17 bases lying between them. The CDR3 is made up of 13 amino acids. The germline gives CDR1 MNHEY, CDR2 SVGAGI. The CDR3 loop reads CASTWGGGKGYTF. The CDR3 DNA reads as TGTGCCAGCACATGGGGTGGAGGAAAAGGCTACACCTTC.

The chain has TRBV19 and TRBJ1-5; D is uncertain. Germline CDR1 LNHDA, CDR2 SQIVND (reference sequence). This CDR3 is built from 15 residues. Trimming cost V 3 bases and J 4 bases, with 13 bases left between them. The CDR3 DNA follows: TGTGCCAGTAGTATGGGTACCCCAGCGAATCAGCCCCAGCATTTT. Its translation: CASSMGTPANQPQHF.

The genes are TRBV4-1 and TRBJ2-7; TRBD2 matches 11 bases. Germline trimming cut 0 bases from V and 6 bases from J; bases unmatched to any gene: 10. The CDR3 runs to 17 residues. CDR1 is MGHRA, CDR2 YSYEKL, per germline. The DNA of the CDR3 is TGCGCCAGCAGCCAAGATTCCGGCACTAGCGGGAGCCCCGAGCAGTACTTC. Protein sequence: CASSQDSGTSGSPEQYF.